This T cell receptor (beta chain) was retrieved from a study of OX40 agonist ivuxolimab in advanced cancers. Study overall: A mean age of around 63 years, range about 23 to 80, was recorded, and about 83% were male.

Sequencing was performed with immunoSEQ multiplex PCR; in TCRdb, only in-frame clones are kept and a portion is missing. The sample lists about 100,000 clones, 89% occurring once. Sampled blood was obtained at baseline, cycle 4 day 1, and cycle 7 day 1. CDR1 SGHRS and CDR2 YFSETQ come from the germline V gene. V was clipped by 1 base and J by 1 base, with 9 bases between them. The CDR3 consists of 15 residues. This clonotype was sampled from an adult with an advanced solid tumor such as melanoma, head and neck, liver or kidney cancer. The chain carries TRBV5-1 and TRBJ2-1; D gene unclear. Sample: CD4+ or CD8+ T cells sorted from blood, taken in a trial of the OX40 agonist ivuxolimab. CDR3 amino acids: CASSLSVVSYNEQFF. The DNA of the CDR3 is TGCGCCAGCAGCTTGTCGGTGGTTTCCTACAATGAGCAGTTCTTC.